These 2 T cell receptor beta chains were sequenced from one sample in a study of T cell clones after liver transplantation (dated by TCRdb to about 2019). This specimen's time point label, interpreted: pre-transplant. Library prep was done by the immunoSEQ multiplex PCR assay. TCRdb took over this immuneACCESS table, retaining in-frame rearrangements with V and J assigned. Such tables are incomplete; in checked studies, under half of the missing clones stem from an unresolved V gene, and the remainder is unexplained. The sample yields 85,000 to 130,000 clones; around 83% were counted once. 0.8% to 1% of the sample is in the top ten clones. The sequences come from CD4+ T cells from blood, collected before liver transplant. The origin of the receptors is a human donor who received a liver transplant.

The chain carries TRBV21-1 and TRBJ2-5; TRBD2, as called in the table, went unchecked against the DNA. TRBV21-1 is a recognized pseudogene. The CDR3 totals 21 residues. CDR3 sequence reads: CASSKVSSGGGSASYQETQYF. The CDR3 region has the DNA TGTGCCAGCAGCAAAGTCTCTAGCGGGGGGGGATCCGCTTCGTACCAAGAGACCCAGTACTTC.

The chain links TRBV7-2 to TRBJ1-6; D not resolved. The CDR3 has 13 amino acids. The V gene's germline CDR1 is SGHTA and CDR2 FQGNSA. V lost 6 bases and J lost 9, with 12 bases in between. The CDR3 spells CASSYQLTSPLHF. CDR3 nucleotide sequence: TGTGCCAGCAGTTACCAATTGACTTCACCCCTCCACTTT.